One sample yielded the 26 T cell receptor beta chains listed below, sequenced in a study of control samples from healthy donors and cancer patients (dated by TCRdb to the early 2020s). The library came from the immunoSEQ multiplex PCR assay. The table was pulled from immuneACCESS by TCRdb, which kept in-frame rearrangements only. Such tables lose some clones; where checked, under half of the loss comes from unresolved V genes, and the rest has no known cause. For this sample there are about 110,000 clones; 90% appear just once. The ten most abundant clones make up 4.4% of the sample. The sequenced sample consisted of blood. The receptor set was obtained from a human donor in good health. The donor label of this sample is uncertain.

This rearrangement joins TRBV5-1 to TRBJ1-2; perhaps TRBD1 as D (6 bases). The CDR3 totals 15 residues. The V gene lost 4 bases and the J gene lost 4 bases, with 17 bases spanning the gap. CDR1 and CDR2 from the germline V gene are SGHRS and YFSETQ. The CDR3 sequence: CASSVGPGASYGYTF. The CDR3 coding sequence is TGCGCCAGCAGCGTGGGCCCAGGGGCCTCCTATGGCTACACCTTC.

V usage is TRBV6-5 and J usage is TRBJ1-1, with no clear D. V was trimmed by 2 bases and J by 2 bases, leaving 3 bases between them. CDR1 and CDR2 (germline): MNHEY, SVGAGI. The length of the CDR3 is 12 residues. The CDR3 nucleotides read TGTGCCAGCAGTTACAAAAACACTGAAGCTTTCTTT. This gives the protein CASSYKNTEAFF.

A note on this clone: The identical CDR3 is also encoded by other nucleotide sequences in the sample. This sequence joins TRBV10-1 and TRBJ1-1; unclear D gene. The CDR3 spans 13 residues. Trimming stripped 3 bases from V and 0 bases from J, with 5 bases between. Germline assignment: CDR1 WNHNN and CDR2 SYGVQD (reference sequence). The CDR3 DNA follows: TGCGCCAGCAGTGAATCGATGAACACTGAAGCTTTCTTT. It is translated as CASSESMNTEAFF.

J is TRBJ1-2 and V is TRBV5-1; 7 nucleotides match TRBD1. V lost 7 bases and J lost 3; bases outside the gene matches: 6. In germline, CDR1 is SGHRS, CDR2 YFSETQ. The CDR3 length is 13 residues. The CDR3 protein is CASGRDSHYGYTF. CDR3 DNA sequence: TGCGCCAGCGGAAGGGACAGTCACTATGGCTACACCTTC.

The chain is built from TRBV6-1 and TRBJ1-5, with D possibly TRBD1 on 5 matching bases. In germline, CDR1 is MNHNS, CDR2 SASEGT. This CDR3 is 17 amino acids long. V lost 4 bases, J lost 0 bases, and 16 bases lay in between. Here the CDR3 reads CASSGWGRAGSNQPQHF. The CDR3 DNA is TGTGCCAGCAGTGGCTGGGGCAGGGCGGGTAGCAATCAGCCCCAGCATTTT.

The CDR3 sequence: CASHRTGNYYGYTF. DNA of the CDR3: TGTGCCAGCCACCGCACCGGGAACTACTATGGCTACACCTTC. The chain carries TRBV28 and TRBJ1-2; D is unclear. Per the germline V gene, CDR1 is MDHEN and CDR2 is SYDVKM. V was shortened by 8 bases and J by 3 bases, with 16 bases between the two germline ends. The CDR3 sequence is 14 residues long.

V and J are TRBV5-6 and TRBJ2-7, with 7 bases aligning to TRBD2. Germline V CDR1 and CDR2: SGHDT, YYEEEE. The junction had 9 bases not matched to a gene; V was cut back by 5 bases and J by 4 bases. The CDR3 loop spans 14 amino acids. CDR3 loop: CASSPGGTPYEQYV. The DNA of the CDR3 is TGTGCCAGCAGTCCGGGGGGTACACCGTACGAGCAGTACGTC.

CDR3 coding DNA: TGTGCCAGCAGGAACAGGGCAACTAATGAAAAACTGTTTTTT. This translates into CASRNRATNEKLFF. The chain has TRBV27 and TRBJ1-4, with D possibly being TRBD1 (6 bases). Trimming stripped 6 bases from V and 0 bases from J, with 8 bases between. The germline V gene has CDR1 MNHEY and CDR2 SMNVEV (reference sequence). The CDR3 runs 14 residues.

The J gene is TRBJ1-3, the V gene TRBV25-1, with 7 bases aligning to TRBD1. This CDR3 has 15 residues. The germline V gene encodes CDR1 MGHDK and CDR2 SYGVNS. J lost 2 bases, V lost 3 bases, and 4 bases had no gene match. In DNA, the CDR3 is TGTGCCAGCAGTGACCAGACAGGGACTGGAAACACCATATATTTT. Translated: CASSDQTGTGNTIYF.

The chain couples TRBV5-4 to TRBJ1-1; D remains unclear. The CDR3 loop spans 13 amino acids. V was cut by 0 bases and J by 4 bases, with 7 bases left in between. The V gene's germline CDR1 is SGHNT and CDR2 YYREEE (reference sequence). The CDR3 sequence is CASSLDPSTEAFF. The CDR3, as DNA: TGTGCCAGCAGCTTGGACCCCAGCACTGAAGCTTTCTTT.

The chain employs TRBV2 and TRBJ2-5, with 8 bases matching TRBD1. Per the germline V gene, CDR1 is SNHLY and CDR2 is FYNNEI. This CDR3 region has 20 residues. Unmatched junction bases numbered 22, after V lost 2 bases and J lost 5 bases. This CDR3 reads CASSERGGWWAQGAEETQYF. In nucleotides, the CDR3 is TGTGCCAGCAGTGAAAGAGGGGGATGGTGGGCGCAGGGGGCAGAGGAGACCCAGTACTTC.

This chain uses TRBV19 with TRBJ1-4; TRBD1 agrees at 7 bases. Per germline, CDR1 LNHDA and CDR2 SQIVND (reference sequence). The CDR3 loop spans 18 amino acids. Trimming at V came to 1 base and at J to 5 bases, leaving 13 bases not matched to a gene. The CDR3 is CASSIAAPRPGQNEKLFF. In nucleotides, the CDR3 is TGTGCCAGTAGTATAGCGGCCCCCAGGCCGGGACAGAATGAAAAACTGTTTTTT.

The V and J genes are TRBV5-6 and TRBJ2-7, with 7 bases that match TRBD1. The CDR3 spans 14 residues. The J segment lost 6 bases and the V segment lost 2 bases, leaving 8 bases of the junction unmatched. Germline V gene data show CDR1 as SGHDT and CDR2 as YYEEEE. The CDR3: CASSLLGGPLEQYV. As DNA, the CDR3 is TGTGCCAGCAGCTTATTAGGGGGCCCCCTCGAGCAGTACGTC.

V is TRBV7-6 and J is TRBJ2-1; 8 positions agree with TRBD1. Germline V gene data show CDR1 as SGHVS and CDR2 as FNYEAQ. V was clipped by 1 base and J by 8 bases; unmatched bases: 7. The CDR3 contains 15 residues. The CDR3 reads CASSLGTGGLYEQFF. The CDR3 nucleotides read TGTGCCAGCAGCTTAGGAACAGGGGGGTTGTATGAGCAGTTCTTC.

The gene calls are TRBV6-2 or TRBV6-3 and TRBJ1-6, with 7 bases identical to TRBD1. The CDR3 has 15 amino acids. The trim removed 0 bases at V and 7 bases at J, leaving 3 bases unmatched. CDR1 and CDR2 from the germline V gene are MNHEY and SVGEGT. CDR3 DNA: TGTGCCAGCAGTTACTCCGGGACAGAGAATTCACCCCTCCACTTT. It specifies CASSYSGTENSPLHF.

This clone showed up just once. This chain joins TRBV3-1 (or the pseudogene TRBV3-2) and TRBJ2-5; TRBD2 matches at 7 bases. The CDR3 extends over 16 amino acids. V lost 0 bases, J lost 6 bases, and 10 bases stayed unmatched. The germline V gene has CDR1 LGHDT and CDR2 YNNKEL (reference sequence). CDR3 DNA sequence: TGTGCCAGCAGCCAAGAAATTGGGACTACGACGAAGACCCAGTACTTC. This codes for CASSQEIGTTTKTQYF.

The gene calls are TRBV9 and TRBJ2-7, with 7 bases aligning to TRBD2. Germline V gene data show CDR1 as SGDLS and CDR2 as YYNGEE. The CDR3 has 14 amino acids. V shed 0 bases and J 7 bases; nucleotides not matched to a gene: 7. CDR3 amino acids: CASSVEGTIEEQYF. DNA for the CDR3: TGTGCCAGCAGCGTAGAAGGGACTATTGAAGAGCAGTACTTC.

This chain links TRBV29-1 with TRBJ2-7; the D gene could be TRBD1 or TRBD2 (5 bases each). The V end lost 3 bases, the J end lost 5 bases, and 14 bases lay between the germline ends. CDR1 is SQVTM, CDR2 ANQGSEA, per germline. The CDR3 has 13 amino acids. The CDR3 sequence: CSVDLGDRDEQYF. DNA of the CDR3: TGCAGCGTTGATCTGGGGGATAGGGACGAGCAGTACTTC.

The chain employs TRBV18 and TRBJ2-5, with 8 bases lining up with TRBD1. Looked up from germline, CDR1 is KGHSH and CDR2 is LQKENI. V was clipped by 0 bases and J by 4 bases; unmatched bases: 7. This CDR3 spans 16 amino acids. This CDR3 is CASSPPARTGPETQYF. CDR3 in DNA: TGTGCCAGCTCACCACCGGCGAGGACAGGGCCAGAGACCCAGTACTTC.

V and J are TRBV6-6 and TRBJ1-2; D is uncertain. The V and J ends lost 10 bases and 7 bases respectively, with 16 bases between them. CDR3 size: 12 residues. Germline V gene sequence: CDR1 MNHNY, CDR2 SVGAGI (reference sequence). The CDR3 bases are TGTGCCACTCGTCTTAGGGCTGGTGGCTACACCTTC. This codes for CATRLRAGGYTF.

The chain links TRBV19 to TRBJ2-3; 14 bases agree with TRBD2. This CDR3 is built from 14 residues. The germline V gene encodes CDR1 LNHDA and CDR2 SQIVND (reference sequence). After removal of 6 bases from V and 7 bases from J, the junction contained 3 bases not matched to a gene. The CDR3 DNA follows: TGTGCCAGTAGGAGGACTAGCGGGGGGTATACGCAGTATTTT. Its protein is CASRRTSGGYTQYF.

This rearrangement joins TRBV5-6 to TRBJ1-3, with 7 bases matching TRBD1. Trimming at V came to 3 bases and at J to 8 bases, leaving 14 bases not matched to a gene. Per the germline V gene, CDR1 is SGHDT and CDR2 is YYEEEE. This CDR3 is built from 16 residues. The CDR3: CASSSWRTGEGDTIYF. In nucleotides, the CDR3 is TGTGCCAGCAGCTCCTGGAGGACAGGAGAGGGGGACACCATATATTTT.

V gene TRBV2 combines with J gene TRBJ2-4, with TRBD1 matching 11 bases. This CDR3 is 18 amino acids long. V shed 7 bases, J shed 2 bases, and the junction held 13 bases outside the gene matches. Germline assignment: CDR1 SNHLY and CDR2 FYNNEI. The CDR3 bases are TGTGCCAGCAATCCCCTGGGACAGGGGGGGGAGACCAAAAACATTCAGTACTTC. Its translation: CASNPLGQGGETKNIQYF.

The chain joins TRBV12-5 to TRBJ1-1; 8 bases align to TRBD1. The germline gives CDR1 LGHNT, CDR2 FRNRAP. V lost 1 base, J lost 3 bases, and 7 bases stayed unmatched. This CDR3 spans 16 amino acids. CDR3 nucleotides: TGTGCTAGTGGTTTGGCCACAGGGGGAGGGTACACTGAAGCTTTCTTT. Amino acids: CASGLATGGGYTEAFF.

Only a few counts were recorded for this clone. The chain carries TRBV11-2 and TRBJ2-1; D perhaps matches TRBD1 (6 bases). Germline loops: CDR1 SGHAT, CDR2 FQNNGV. The CDR3 is 18 residues long. Trimming shortened V by 0 bases and J by 8 bases, and 23 bases separated the two germline ends. CDR3 amino acids: CASSLDPPTDSQTHEQFF. The DNA of the CDR3 is TGTGCCAGCAGCTTAGATCCCCCGACGGACAGTCAAACCCATGAGCAGTTCTTC.

The chain employs TRBV11-2 and TRBJ2-2; TRBD1 might be the D (6 bases). CDR1 and CDR2 (germline): SGHAT, FQNNGV. V was shortened by 0 bases and J by 9 bases, with 11 bases between the two germline ends. The CDR3 spans 14 residues. CDR3 protein: CASSLDWGRRELFF. In DNA form, the CDR3 reads TGTGCCAGCAGCTTAGATTGGGGGCGGAGGGAGCTGTTTTTT. Drawing the rest from reference TRBV11-2 and TRBJ2-2, the complete variable domain is EAGVAQSPRYKIIEKRQSVAFWCNPISGHATLYWYQQILGQGPKLLIQFQNNGVVDDSQLPKDRFSAERLKGVDSTLKIQPAKLEDSAVYLCASSLDWGRRELFFGEGSRLTVL.